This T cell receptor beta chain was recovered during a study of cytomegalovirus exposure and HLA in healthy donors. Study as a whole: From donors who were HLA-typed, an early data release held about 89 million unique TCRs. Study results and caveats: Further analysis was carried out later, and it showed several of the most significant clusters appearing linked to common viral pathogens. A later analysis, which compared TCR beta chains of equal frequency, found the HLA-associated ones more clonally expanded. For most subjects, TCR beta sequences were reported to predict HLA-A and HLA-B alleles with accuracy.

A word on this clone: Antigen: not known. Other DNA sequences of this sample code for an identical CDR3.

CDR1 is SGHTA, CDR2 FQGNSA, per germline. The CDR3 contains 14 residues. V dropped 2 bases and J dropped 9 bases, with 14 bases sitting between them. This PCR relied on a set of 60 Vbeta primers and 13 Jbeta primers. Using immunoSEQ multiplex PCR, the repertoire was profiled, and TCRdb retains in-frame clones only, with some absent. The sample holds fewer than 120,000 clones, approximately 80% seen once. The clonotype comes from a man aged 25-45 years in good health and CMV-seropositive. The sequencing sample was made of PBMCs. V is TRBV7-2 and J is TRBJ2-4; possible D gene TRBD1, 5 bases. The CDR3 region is CASSLPQGISIQYF. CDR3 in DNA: TGTGCCAGCAGCTTACCCCAGGGTATCAGCATTCAGTACTTC.